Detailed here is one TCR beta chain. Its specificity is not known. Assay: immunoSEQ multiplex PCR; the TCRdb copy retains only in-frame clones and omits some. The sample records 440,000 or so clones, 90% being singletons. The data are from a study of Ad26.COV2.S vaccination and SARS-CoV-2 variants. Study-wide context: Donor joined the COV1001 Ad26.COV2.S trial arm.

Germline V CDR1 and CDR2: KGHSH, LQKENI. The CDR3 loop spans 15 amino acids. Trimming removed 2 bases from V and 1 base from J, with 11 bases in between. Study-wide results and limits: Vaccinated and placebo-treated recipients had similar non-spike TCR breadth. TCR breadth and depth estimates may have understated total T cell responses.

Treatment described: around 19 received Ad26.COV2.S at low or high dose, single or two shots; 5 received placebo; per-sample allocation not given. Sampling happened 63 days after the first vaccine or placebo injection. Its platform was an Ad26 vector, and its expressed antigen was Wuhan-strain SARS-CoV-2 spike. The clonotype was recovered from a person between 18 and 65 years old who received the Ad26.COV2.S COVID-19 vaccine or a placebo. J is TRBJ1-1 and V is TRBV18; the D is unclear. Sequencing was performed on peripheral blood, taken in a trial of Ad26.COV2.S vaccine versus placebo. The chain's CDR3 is CASSPWAPPNTEAFF. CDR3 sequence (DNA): TGTGCCAGCTCACCATGGGCACCCCCGAACACTGAAGCTTTCTTT.